What follows are 2 T cell receptor beta chains derived from one specimen sequenced in a study of shared clonotypes between healthy human individuals (dated by TCRdb to 2018 to 2020). Libraries were made using the immunoSEQ multiplex PCR assay. TCRdb's version of the immuneACCESS table is confined to in-frame rearrangements and falls short of the full clone set. An unresolved V gene accounts for under half of the shortfall where checked; the remainder is of unknown origin. The sample table records around 600,000 clones; approximately 95% of these occur just once. The top ten clonotypes cover around 0.12% of the sample. CD8 naive samples consisted of CD45RO-negative cells that were positively selected for CCR7, yielding a CD45RA+CCR7+ population without TemRA cells. Specimen: naive CD8+ T cells sorted from blood. The sample's cell subset or site label, decoded: CD45RA+CCR7+. The source of these receptors is a woman aged 30 to 39 in good health.

The chain has TRBV27 and TRBJ2-7, with 7 bases identical to TRBD2. V trimming: 4 bases; J trimming: 4 bases; junction bases outside the gene matches: 10. In germline, CDR1 is MNHEY, CDR2 SMNVEV (reference sequence). The CDR3 is made up of 15 amino acids. CDR3 loop: CASSWSLATRYEQYF. CDR3 bases: TGTGCCAGCAGTTGGTCACTAGCGACGCGATACGAGCAGTACTTC.

This sequence joins TRBV9 and TRBJ1-3; no definite D call. The CDR3 runs to 15 residues. Trimming took off 3 bases at V and 0 bases at J, with 10 bases between the two ends. CDR1 SGDLS and CDR2 YYNGEE come from the germline V gene. The CDR3 coding sequence is TGTGCCAGCAGCGGCCACATTTCCTCTGGAAACACCATATATTTT. Protein product: CASSGHISSGNTIYF.